This T cell receptor beta chain was sequenced during a study of shared clonotypes between healthy human individuals (dated by TCRdb to between 2020 and 2021). Regarding the research as a whole: A couple of women and a few men aged 18 to 49 years were included in the cohort. To increase sequencing depth and limit assay-specific biases, TCR repertoire library preparation and sequencing were carried out by different laboratories using diverse techniques. Per donor, leukapheresis produced somewhere between about 0.94 and 9.5 billion PBMCs. The study deeply sequenced blood TCR repertoires of five healthy adults to estimate repertoire size and the extent of clonotype sharing between individuals. For each donor, three plates each were used for CD4 naive and CD4 memory, two plates were used for CD8 naive, and one plate was used for CD8 memory.

The donors were healthy, HIV-negative adults who had no recently reported acute infections or vaccinations. Every donor was a Caucasian adult living in Nashville, Tennessee, USA. CD4+ T cells were enriched by magnetic negative selection, after which naive cells were positively selected on CD45RA and the negative fraction was taken as the memory subset. Blood was obtained by leukapheresis, after which PBMCs were separated by Ficoll-Histopaque density gradient centrifugation and cryopreserved in liquid nitrogen vapor phase. Analytical flow cytometry was used to check the purity and quantity of every magnetically sorted T cell population. Each sorted fraction had its genomic DNA isolated and then quantified by UV absorbance on a Nanodrop 2000c. Clipping removes 5 bases from V and 6 bases from J, with 6 as the unmatched junction base count. From its cysteine to its phenylalanine, the CDR3 spans 13 amino acids. Kept here is only the CDR3 DNA, which spans 39 bases and is read in frame from base 1. According to the germline V gene (reference sequence), CDR1 reads MNHNY and CDR2 reads SVGAGI.

The paper's findings and limits, for the study overall: The genetic and exposure-history diversity represented was limited by the small number of donors. Pairwise subsampling indicated that sequencing depth was expected to affect the degree of clonotype sharing among donors. Only blood was sampled, and tissue TCR repertoires likely differ from those in blood. Larger estimated clonotype richness was generally found for naive subsets than for memory subsets. Even with the large sequencing depth, rarefaction of the sorted-subset datasets indicated that sequencing was incomplete. Across a handful of donors, around 5% of naive CD4, 3% to 3.5% of naive CD8, about 2% of memory CD4, and under 0.45% of memory CD8 clonotypes were shared. Compared with non-shared clonotypes, the clonotypes found in all four sorted-subset donors had higher generation probabilities.

TCR CDR3 regions were amplified from genomic DNA by multiplex PCR using the deep immunoSEQ assay. Extracted genomic DNA from each cell subset was distributed evenly across all wells of several immunoSEQ 96-well plates, and each plate was treated as a replicate. Each replicate PCR for sorted subsets received about 210 ng genomic DNA, equal to about 29,000 T cell genomes. The purified libraries were quantified using a Qubit 3.0 fluorometer, sized with a Bioanalyzer 2100, and then quantified again using the KAPA Library Quantification kit. Every immunoSEQ 96-well plate was sequenced on a separate single-read 150-cycle Illumina NextSeq 550 flow cell. Processing in the source paper ran as follows. The immunoSEQ output contained only junctional sequences without quality scores, so filtering could not match that applied to full-length reads. Sequences were annotated with PyIR, a Python wrapper for IgBLAST v1.9, and V/J genes and CDR3 were assigned using IMGT germline references. Any read was removed if the V/J assignment was weak (E-value above 1e-6), the CDR3 was missing, or the read contained stop codons, out-of-frame junctions, or ambiguous translated residues. V3J clonotypes were defined by identical inferred V gene, J gene, and CDR3 amino acid sequence. The percentage overlap between two repertoires was calculated by dividing the number of shared unique clonotypes by the size of the smaller repertoire. Richness of each repertoire was evaluated using RTK rarefaction, the Chao1 estimator, and Recon v2.1 estimates of unobserved clonotypes. Generation probabilities were computed with OLGA for all TCRbeta clonotypes obtained by the gDNA method from a handful of donors. TCRdb took over this immuneACCESS table, retaining in-frame rearrangements with V and J assigned. Such tables are incomplete; in checked studies, under half of the missing clones stem from an unresolved V gene, and the remainder is unexplained. V, J and clone size derive from that table, while D and trimming were established from the DNA sequence. In all, the sample holds fewer than 850,000 clones, and about two thirds of those were seen once. About 2% of the sample is in the top ten clones.

On this clone itself: Which antigen it targets is not known. Per-nucleotide qualities are absent, and no much larger clonotype sits a single base away.

The chain couples TRBV6-6 to TRBJ2-7; 8 central nucleotides agree with TRBD1. The source is a woman aged 25 to 39 in good health. Input material: memory CD4+ T cells sorted from blood. The cell subset or site tag for this specimen amounts to: CD45RA-negative fraction. The CDR3 protein sequence reads: CASSGQGATEQYF. The nucleotides read TGTGCCAGCAGTGGGCAGGGGGCGACCGAGCAGTACTTC.